These 26 T cell receptor beta chains came from one sample sequenced in a study of identical twins. TCRdb passed the 5' RACE reads through MiXCR, listing each CDR3 protein once. The sample records about 660,000 distinct CDR3 sequences, over 8.5% being singletons. These same data were also listed under a study on yellow fever vaccine responses in identical twins.

The sequenced material came from PBMCs. Source of these receptors: a woman younger than 30 in good health.

The V call is TRBV6-5, the J call TRBJ2-7; TRBD1 matches at 9 bases. The junction had 6 bases not matched to a gene; V was cut back by 3 bases and J by 6 bases. Per germline, CDR1 MNHEY and CDR2 SVGAGI. The CDR3 loop spans 14 amino acids. The CDR3 DNA reads TGTGCCAGCAGTTATACGACAGGGGGAACCGAGCAGTACTTC. Translation gives CASSYTTGGTEQYF.

This clonotype was observed a few times. The chain uses TRBV7-3 and TRBJ2-2; TRBD2 agrees at 7 bases. This CDR3 has 15 amino acids. Germline V CDR1 and CDR2: SGHTA, FQGTGA. V shed 0 bases and J 4 bases; nucleotides not matched to a gene: 2. The CDR3 nucleotides read TGTGCCAGCAGCTTAACGGGGGGGATCACCGGGGAGCTGTTTTTT. Translation: CASSLTGGITGELFF.

This clonotype appeared a few times. The chain carries TRBV2 and TRBJ2-7; D unclear. The ends were cut back, 4 bases at V and 4 bases at J, with 23 bases in the middle. The CDR3 runs to 17 residues. CDR1 is SNHLY and CDR2 is FYNNEI in the germline V gene. The DNA of the CDR3 is TGTGCCAGCAGTGGGGTGAGTGGGCCGAAGGTCCCTTACGAGCAGTACTTC. As protein: CASSGVSGPKVPYEQYF.

The V and J genes are TRBV6-2 or TRBV6-3 and TRBJ2-1; D unclear. Germline V gene sequence: CDR1 MNHEY, CDR2 SVGEGT. V shed 2 bases and J shed 10 bases, with 12 bases lying between them. This CDR3 is built from 13 residues. The CDR3 spells CASSYALVWEQFF. CDR3 coding DNA: TGTGCCAGCAGTTACGCCCTCGTCTGGGAGCAGTTCTTC.

In DNA, the CDR3 is TGTGCCAGCAGCCAGGGCCCTTCGGGGGGATCAGATACGCAGTATTTT. This gives the protein CASSQGPSGGSDTQYF. The gene calls are TRBV4-2 and TRBJ2-3; 7 nucleotides match TRBD2. This CDR3 comprises 16 residues. Losses at the gene ends were 3 bases for V and 4 bases for J; bases not matched to a gene: 10. CDR1 is LGHNA, CDR2 YNFKEQ, per germline.

V gene TRBV5-1 combines with J gene TRBJ2-7, with 11 bases matching TRBD2. The CDR3 extends over 19 amino acids. V lost 2 bases, J lost 5 bases, and 18 bases stayed unmatched. Germline V lookup: CDR1 SGHRS, CDR2 YFSETQ. In nucleotides, the CDR3 is TGCGCCAGCAGCTTCGCCTGGGACAGGGAACTAGCGGGAGCGGACGAGCAGTACTTC. Protein product: CASSFAWDRELAGADEQYF. The entire variable domain, with the rest obtained from reference TRBV5-1 and TRBJ2-7, is as follows: KAGVTQTPRYLIKTRGQQVTLSCSPISGHRSVSWYQQTPGQGLQFLFEYFSETQRNKGNFPGRFSGRQFSNSRSEMNVSTLELGDSALYLCASSFAWDRELAGADEQYFGPGTRLTVT.

This clonotype was seen more than once but under ten times. The V call is TRBV7-2, the J call TRBJ1-6, with D perhaps matching TRBD1 (6 bases). The CDR3 covers 15 residues. The germline gives CDR1 SGHTA, CDR2 FQGNSA. V was cut by 1 base and J by 9 bases, with 13 bases left in between. The CDR3 loop reads CASSLEGGRGSPLHF. The CDR3 nucleotides are TGTGCCAGCAGCTTAGAGGGGGGGCGCGGTTCACCCCTCCACTTT.

This clonotype came up many times. This chain uses TRBV12-3 or TRBV12-4 with TRBJ2-5; TRBD2 is a possible D gene (5 bases). Trimming took off 3 bases at V and 2 bases at J, with 10 bases between the two ends. The CDR3 is 14 amino acids. CDR3 region: CASSFAGVQETQYF. DNA for the CDR3: TGTGCCAGCAGTTTCGCCGGGGTTCAAGAGACCCAGTACTTC.

The rearrangement uses TRBV11-2 and TRBJ2-1; 12 positions match TRBD1. The CDR3 extends over 20 amino acids. J was trimmed by 8 bases and V by 5 bases; bases with no gene match: 22. Germline CDR1 and CDR2: SGHAT and FQNNGV. The CDR3 loop reads CASSAPGQGAGVGFSDEQFF. The CDR3 bases are TGTGCCAGCAGCGCCCCGGGACAGGGGGCGGGGGTTGGGTTCAGCGATGAGCAGTTCTTC.

V is TRBV7-6 and J is TRBJ1-2; 10 bases fit TRBD1. Germline V lookup: CDR1 SGHVS, CDR2 FNYEAQ. J was trimmed by 8 bases and V by 5 bases; bases with no gene match: 11. The CDR3 is 15 residues long. The DNA for the CDR3 is TGTGCCAGCAGCACTGGACAGGGGGTTTCGGAAGGCTACACCTTC. Its translation is CASSTGQGVSEGYTF.

This clonotype was seen ten or more times. The J gene is TRBJ1-6, the V gene TRBV18; the D gene is possibly TRBD1 (5 bases). Germline V gene sequence: CDR1 KGHSH, CDR2 LQKENI. Trimming shortened V by 4 bases and J by 10 bases, and 20 bases separated the two germline ends. The CDR3 sequence is 16 residues long. The CDR3 DNA is TGTGCCAGCTCACTACCTTCGGGCACAGGTAACTCACCCCTCCACTTT. Encoded protein: CASSLPSGTGNSPLHF.

J is TRBJ1-1 and V is TRBV7-8, with D perhaps TRBD1 (6 bases). Germline CDR1 reads SGHVS; CDR2 reads FQNEAQ. Trimming took 4 bases from V and 3 from J, leaving 15 bases between them. The CDR3 has 15 amino acids. CDR3 in DNA: TGTGCCAGCAGCTCAACAACAGGGTTTCACACTGAAGCTTTCTTT. This translates into CASSSTTGFHTEAFF.

The chain couples TRBV28 to TRBJ2-5; 7 bases agree with TRBD2. Germline CDR1 and CDR2: MDHEN and SYDVKM. The CDR3 is made up of 16 amino acids. Unmatched junction bases numbered 12, after V lost 6 bases and J lost 2 bases. The CDR3 sequence: CASRRWVSGFQETQYF. Written as DNA, the CDR3 is TGTGCCAGCAGGAGATGGGTTAGCGGGTTTCAAGAGACCCAGTACTTC.

The table lists this clonotype with a few counts. V is TRBV29-1 and J is TRBJ2-7; TRBD1 matches at 7 bases. The J segment lost 2 bases and the V segment lost 4 bases, leaving 8 bases of the junction unmatched. Germline loops: CDR1 SQVTM, CDR2 ANQGSEA. The CDR3 has 14 amino acids. CDR3 residues: CSVVGDRSPYEQYF. The DNA for the CDR3 is TGCAGCGTTGTGGGGGACAGATCCCCCTACGAGCAGTACTTC.

This clonotype occurred a few times. The V and J genes are TRBV7-9 and TRBJ2-1; TRBD2 agrees at 12 bases. The V segment lost 3 bases and the J segment 5 bases; nucleotides outside the gene matches: 5. Germline V CDR1 and CDR2: SEHNR, FQNEAQ (reference sequence). The CDR3 sequence is 16 residues long. This CDR3 reads CASSFLSSGRDNEQFF. For the CDR3, the DNA is TGTGCCAGCAGCTTCCTATCTAGCGGGAGGGACAATGAGCAGTTCTTC.

This clonotype was seen a single time. The genes are TRBV15 and TRBJ1-5; 9 nucleotides align to TRBD1. The CDR3 spans 16 residues. The germline V gene has CDR1 LNHNV and CDR2 YYDKDF (reference sequence). J was trimmed by 6 bases and V by 5 bases; bases with no gene match: 11. In DNA, the CDR3 is TGTGCCACCAGCCAATGGAACAGGGGGCGCAGTCAGCCCCAGCATTTT. It yields the protein CATSQWNRGRSQPQHF.

This clonotype was detected a few times. V usage is TRBV20-1 and J usage is TRBJ2-5, with 7 bases matching TRBD1. Per the germline V gene, CDR1 is DFQATT and CDR2 is SNEGSKA (reference sequence). CDR3 length: 12 residues. Unmatched junction bases numbered 4, after V lost 4 bases and J lost 5 bases. The CDR3 DNA reads as TGCAGTGCTAACGACAGGGTTGAGACCCAGTACTTC. Protein: CSANDRVETQYF.

The sample holds a few counts of this clonotype. The rearrangement joins TRBV20-1 to TRBJ2-1; 7 nucleotides line up with TRBD1. After removal of 0 bases from V and 1 base from J, the junction contained 9 bases not matched to a gene. This CDR3 contains 17 residues. Germline V gene data show CDR1 as DFQATT and CDR2 as SNEGSKA (reference sequence). The CDR3 nucleotides are TGCAGTGCTAGAGACAGCAGGGGGAGCTATTCCTACAATGAGCAGTTCTTC. Residues: CSARDSRGSYSYNEQFF.

Concerning this clonotype: This CDR3 is missing its conserved last phenylalanine or tryptophan, likely due to a read error. This sequence joins TRBV6-1 and TRBJ2-7, with 7 bases fitting TRBD1. CDR3 length: 14 residues. From germline, CDR1 is MNHNS and CDR2 SASEGT. With V trimmed by 8 bases and J by 1 base, 8 bases remained unmatched. This CDR3 reads CASRDSHRSYEQYL. DNA of the CDR3: TGTGCCAGCCGGGACAGCCATCGGTCCTACGAGCAGTACCTC.

In DNA form, the CDR3 reads TGCAGTGCCGCAGGGATGGGGCACGGGGAGCTGTTTTTT. This sequence encodes CSAAGMGHGELFF. The chain has TRBV20-1 and TRBJ2-2; a possible D gene is TRBD1 (5 bases). Trimming left V 6 bases short and J 7 bases short, with 15 bases between. CDR1 and CDR2 (germline): DFQATT, SNEGSKA (reference sequence). The CDR3 loop spans 13 amino acids.

This clonotype was counted between two and nine times. This chain joins TRBV7-9 and TRBJ2-7; D may be TRBD1 (6 bases). The V end lost 10 bases, the J end lost 3 bases, and 16 bases lay between the germline ends. CDR3 length: 13 residues. The germline V gene encodes CDR1 SEHNR and CDR2 FQNEAQ (reference sequence). CDR3 nucleotides: TGTGCCACGGGCGAACAGGGTCACTACGAGCAGTACTTC. This gives the protein CATGEQGHYEQYF. The complete variable domain, with remaining parts taken from reference TRBV7-9 and TRBJ2-7, reads DTGVSQNPRHKITKRGQNVTFRCDPISEHNRLYWYRQTLGQGPEFLTYFQNEAQLEKSRLLSDRFSAERPKGSFSTLEIQRTEQGDSAMYLCATGEQGHYEQYFGPGTRLTVT.

This chain links TRBV5-6 with TRBJ1-4, with D unresolved. The CDR3 contains 14 residues. V shed 0 bases and J shed 7 bases, with 10 bases lying between them. CDR1 SGHDT and CDR2 YYEEEE come from the germline V gene. CDR3 in DNA: TGTGCCAGCAGCTTGGTGGCTTTGGGTGAAAAACTGTTTTTT. Protein product: CASSLVALGEKLFF.

This chain links TRBV5-6 with TRBJ2-1, with 7 bases lining up with TRBD2. The V segment lost 3 bases and the J segment 8 bases; nucleotides outside the gene matches: 17. The CDR3 has 17 amino acids. Germline CDR1 and CDR2: SGHDT and YYEEEE. This CDR3 reads CASSSNIALVAGDEQFF. The CDR3 nucleotides are TGTGCCAGCAGCTCCAATATAGCCCTTGTGGCGGGGGATGAGCAGTTCTTC.

This clonotype turned up a few times. V is TRBV6-5 and J is TRBJ1-3; D remains ambiguous. The CDR3 has 13 residues. Trimming shortened V by 7 bases and J by 0 bases, and 7 bases separated the two germline ends. Germline V gives CDR1 MNHEY, CDR2 SVGAGI. CDR3 amino acids: CASIYGSGNTIYF. The DNA of the CDR3 is TGTGCCAGCATTTATGGCTCTGGAAACACCATATATTTT.

In this sample, this clonotype turned up many times. The chain combines TRBV24-1 with TRBJ2-1, with D possibly matching TRBD2 (5 bases). CDR1 is KGHDR, CDR2 SFDVKD, per germline. Trimming pared 6 bases from V and 4 bases from J, leaving 15 bases between. This CDR3 comprises 15 residues. The CDR3 DNA reads as TGTGCCACCAGTAAAGGTGCGGGCGCATACAATGAGCAGTTCTTC. Its protein product is CATSKGAGAYNEQFF.

This clonotype has at least ten counts. This chain uses TRBV6-2 or TRBV6-3 with TRBJ1-5; the D gene is possibly TRBD1 (5 bases). Germline V gene data show CDR1 as MNHEY and CDR2 as SVGEGT. The CDR3 runs to 16 residues. The V gene lost 4 bases and the J gene lost 3 bases, with 16 bases spanning the gap. The CDR3 bases are TGTGCCAGCAGTTCCTACTCAGTGGGGACCAATCAGCCCCAGCATTTT. Protein sequence: CASSSYSVGTNQPQHF.